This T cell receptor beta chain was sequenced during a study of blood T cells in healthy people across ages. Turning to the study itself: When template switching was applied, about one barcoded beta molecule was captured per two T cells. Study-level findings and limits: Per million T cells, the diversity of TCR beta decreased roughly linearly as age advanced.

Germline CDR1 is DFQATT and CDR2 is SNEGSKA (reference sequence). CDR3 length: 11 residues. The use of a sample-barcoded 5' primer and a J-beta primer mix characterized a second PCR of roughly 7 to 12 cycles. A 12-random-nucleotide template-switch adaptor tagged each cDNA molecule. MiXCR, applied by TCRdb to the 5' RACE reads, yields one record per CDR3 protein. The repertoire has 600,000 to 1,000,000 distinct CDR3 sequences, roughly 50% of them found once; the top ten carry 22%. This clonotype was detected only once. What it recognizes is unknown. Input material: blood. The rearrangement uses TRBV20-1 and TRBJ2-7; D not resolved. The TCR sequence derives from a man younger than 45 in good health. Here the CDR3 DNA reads TGCAGCGCCTCATTCCCCCACGAGCAGTACTTC. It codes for CSASFPHEQYF.